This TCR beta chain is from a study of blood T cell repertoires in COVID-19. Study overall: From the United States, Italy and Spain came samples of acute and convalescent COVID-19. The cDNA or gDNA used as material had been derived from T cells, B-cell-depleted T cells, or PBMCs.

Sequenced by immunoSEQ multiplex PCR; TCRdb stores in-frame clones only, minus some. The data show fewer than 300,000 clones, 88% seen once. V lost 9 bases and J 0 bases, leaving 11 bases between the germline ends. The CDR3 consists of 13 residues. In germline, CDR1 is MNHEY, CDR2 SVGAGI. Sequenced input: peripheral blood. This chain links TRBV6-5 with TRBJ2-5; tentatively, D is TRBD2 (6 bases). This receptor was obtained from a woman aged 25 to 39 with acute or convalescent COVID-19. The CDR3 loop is CASTTRYQETQYF. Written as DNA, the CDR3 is TGTGCCAGTACGACTAGATACCAAGAGACCCAGTACTTC.